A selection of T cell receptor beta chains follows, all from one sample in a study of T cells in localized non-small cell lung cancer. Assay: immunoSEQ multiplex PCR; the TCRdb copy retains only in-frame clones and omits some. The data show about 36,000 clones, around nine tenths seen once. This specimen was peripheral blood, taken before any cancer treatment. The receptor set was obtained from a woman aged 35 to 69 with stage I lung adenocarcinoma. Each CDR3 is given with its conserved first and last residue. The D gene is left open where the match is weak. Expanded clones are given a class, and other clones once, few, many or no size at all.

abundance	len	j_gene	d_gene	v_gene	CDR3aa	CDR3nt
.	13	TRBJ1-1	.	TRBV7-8	CASSLILRAEAFF	TGTGCCAGCAGCTTAATCCTACGGGCTGAAGCTTTCTTT
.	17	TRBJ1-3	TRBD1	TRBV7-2	CASSTRDRAKSGNTIYF	TGTGCCAGCAGCACCCGGGACAGGGCGAAATCTGGAAACACCATATATTTT
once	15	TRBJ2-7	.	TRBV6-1	CASSEESGEPYEQYF	TGTGCCAGCAGTGAAGAGAGCGGAGAACCCTACGAGCAGTACTTC
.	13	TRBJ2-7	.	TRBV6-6	CASSHPGLREQYF	TGTGCCAGCAGCCATCCGGGACTCCGCGAGCAGTACTTC
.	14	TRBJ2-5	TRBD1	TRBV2	CASRRQGPLETQYF	TGTGCCAGCAGGAGACAGGGTCCGTTAGAGACCCAGTACTTC
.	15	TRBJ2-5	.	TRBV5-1	CASSRRQGGGETQYF	TGCGCCAGCAGTCGAAGACAGGGAGGTGGAGAGACCCAGTACTTC
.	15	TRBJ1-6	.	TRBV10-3	CAIRGGAGFNSPLHF	TGTGCCATCAGAGGGGGGGCGGGCTTCAATTCACCCCTCCACTTT
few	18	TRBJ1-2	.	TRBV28	CASSLSGPGRVNNYGYTF	TGTGCCAGCAGTTTATCTGGCCCTGGACGGGTTAATAACTATGGCTACACCTTC
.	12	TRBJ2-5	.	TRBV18	CASSPGGETQYF	TGTGCCAGCTCACCAGGGGGAGAGACCCAGTACTTC
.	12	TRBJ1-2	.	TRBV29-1	CSASPGLRGYTF	TGCAGCGCGTCTCCGGGACTGCGGGGCTACACCTTC
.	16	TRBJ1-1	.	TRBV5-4	CASSPGGRSVNTEAFF	TGTGCCAGCAGTCCCGGGGGGCGATCGGTGAACACTGAAGCTTTCTTT
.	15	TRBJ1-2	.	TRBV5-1	CASSRRVGLNYGYTF	TGCGCCAGCAGTCGTCGAGTGGGGCTGAACTATGGCTACACCTTC
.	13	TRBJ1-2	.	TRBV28	CASSTPSNYGYTF	TGTGCCAGCAGCACTCCCAGTAACTATGGCTACACCTTC
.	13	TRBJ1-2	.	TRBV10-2	CASSDTAAWGYTF	TGCGCCAGCAGTGATACGGCGGCCTGGGGCTACACCTTC
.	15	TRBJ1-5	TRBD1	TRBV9	CASSAGTDLRQPQHF	TGTGCCAGCAGCGCTGGGACAGACCTACGACAGCCCCAGCATTTT
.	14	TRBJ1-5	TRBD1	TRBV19	CASSTGQLYQPQHF	TGTGCCAGTAGCACGGGACAGCTTTATCAGCCCCAGCATTTT
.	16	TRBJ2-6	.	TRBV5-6	CASSETGYAGANVLTF	TGTGCCAGCAGCGAAACTGGATACGCTGGGGCCAACGTCCTGACTTTC
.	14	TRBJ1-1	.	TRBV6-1	CASSDVGRDTEAFF	TGTGCCAGCAGTGATGTGGGAAGGGACACTGAAGCTTTCTTT
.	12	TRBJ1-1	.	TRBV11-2	CATTGGVTEAFF	TGTGCCACCACGGGAGGGGTCACTGAAGCTTTCTTT
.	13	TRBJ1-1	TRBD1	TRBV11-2	CASSRDRDTEAFF	TGTGCCAGCAGCCGGGACAGGGACACTGAAGCTTTCTTT
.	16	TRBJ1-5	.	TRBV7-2	CASSLESRNSNQPQHF	TGTGCCAGCAGCTTAGAATCAAGGAATAGCAATCAGCCCCAGCATTTT
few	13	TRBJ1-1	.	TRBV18	CASSDRTNTEAFF	TGTGCCAGCTCAGATAGGACGAACACTGAAGCTTTCTTT
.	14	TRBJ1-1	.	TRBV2	CASNRLLMNTEAFF	TGTGCCAGCAACCGGCTGCTCATGAACACTGAAGCTTTCTTT
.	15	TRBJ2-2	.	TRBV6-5	CASSYSNRNTGELFF	TGTGCCAGCAGTTACTCGAACCGGAACACCGGGGAGCTGTTTTTT
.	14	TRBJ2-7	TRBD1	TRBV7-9	CASSSGTAFYEQYF	TGTGCCAGCAGTTCGGGGACAGCCTTCTACGAGCAGTACTTC
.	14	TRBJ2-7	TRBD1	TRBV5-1	CARPPGQGNYEQYF	TGCGCCAGACCGCCGGGACAGGGAAACTACGAGCAGTACTTC
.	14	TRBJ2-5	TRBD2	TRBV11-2	CASSPLPLAGGLHF	TGTGCCAGCAGCCCCCTCCCCCTAGCGGGGGGCCTCCACTTC
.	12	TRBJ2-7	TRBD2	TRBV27	CASSFSGDEQYF	TGTGCCAGCAGTTTTAGCGGGGACGAGCAGTACTTC
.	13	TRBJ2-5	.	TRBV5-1	CASSLEGRETQYF	TGCGCCAGCAGCTTGGAAGGCAGAGAGACCCAGTACTTC
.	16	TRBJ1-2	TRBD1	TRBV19	CASNIGQGAQGYGYTF	TGTGCGAGTAATATAGGACAGGGGGCGCAGGGCTATGGCTACACCTTC
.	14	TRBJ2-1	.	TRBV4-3	CASSQDAGFSEQFF	TGCGCCAGCAGCCAAGACGCAGGATTTAGTGAGCAGTTCTTC
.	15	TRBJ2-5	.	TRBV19	CASSLQRTYQETQYF	TGTGCCAGTAGTCTCCAGCGCACGTACCAAGAGACCCAGTACTTC
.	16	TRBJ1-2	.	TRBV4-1	CASSSYRTTDNYGYTF	TGCGCCAGCAGCTCGTACCGGACAACCGATAACTATGGCTACACCTTC
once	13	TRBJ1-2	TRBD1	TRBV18	CASSPQGARGYTF	TGTGCCAGCTCACCGCAGGGGGCGCGAGGCTACACCTTC
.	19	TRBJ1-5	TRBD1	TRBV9	CASSVHPSQGEGRDQPQHF	TGTGCCAGCAGCGTGCATCCCTCTCAGGGGGAAGGACGCGATCAGCCCCAGCATTTT
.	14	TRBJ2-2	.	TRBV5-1	CASSLQGRTGELFF	TGCGCCAGCAGCTTGCAGGGGCGTACCGGGGAGCTGTTTTTT
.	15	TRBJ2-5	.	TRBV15	CATSRGKGVQETQYF	TGTGCCACCAGCAGAGGAAAGGGGGTGCAAGAGACCCAGTACTTC
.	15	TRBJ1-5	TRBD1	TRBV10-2	CASSDRTGPFQPQHF	TGCGCCAGCAGTGATAGGACAGGTCCTTTTCAGCCCCAGCATTTT
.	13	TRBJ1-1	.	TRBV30	CAWSGGLEGEAFF	TGTGCCTGGAGTGGTGGTCTCGAGGGTGAAGCTTTCTTT
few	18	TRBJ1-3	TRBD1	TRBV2	CASSEAPGQGRSGNTIYF	TGTGCCAGCAGTGAAGCCCCTGGACAGGGTCGCTCTGGAAACACCATATATTTT
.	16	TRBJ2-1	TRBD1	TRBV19	CASSSDPGTGSNEQFF	TGTGCCAGTAGTAGCGACCCCGGGACAGGATCTAATGAGCAGTTCTTC